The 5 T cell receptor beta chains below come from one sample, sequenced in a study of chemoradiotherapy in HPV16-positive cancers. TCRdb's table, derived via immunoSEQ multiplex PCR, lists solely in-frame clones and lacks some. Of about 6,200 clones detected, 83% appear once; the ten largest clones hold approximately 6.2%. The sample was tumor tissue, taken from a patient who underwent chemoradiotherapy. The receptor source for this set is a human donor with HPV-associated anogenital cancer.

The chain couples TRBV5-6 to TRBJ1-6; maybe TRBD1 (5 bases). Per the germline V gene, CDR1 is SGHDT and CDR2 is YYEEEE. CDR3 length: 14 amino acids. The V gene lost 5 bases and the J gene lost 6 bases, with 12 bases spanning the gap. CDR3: CASRSGTGNSPLHF. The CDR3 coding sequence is TGTGCCAGCAGATCCGGGACCGGTAATTCACCCCTCCACTTT. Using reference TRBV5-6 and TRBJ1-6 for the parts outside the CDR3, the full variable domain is DAGVTQSPTHLIKTRGQQVTLRCSPKSGHDTVSWYQQALGQGPQFIFQYYEEEERQRGNFPDRFSGHQFPNYSSELNVNALLLGDSALYLCASRSGTGNSPLHFGNGTRLTVT.

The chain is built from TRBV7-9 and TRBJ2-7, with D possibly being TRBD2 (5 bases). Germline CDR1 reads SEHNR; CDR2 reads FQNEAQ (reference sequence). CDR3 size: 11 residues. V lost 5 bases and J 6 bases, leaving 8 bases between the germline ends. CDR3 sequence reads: CASSIGVEQYF. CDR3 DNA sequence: TGTGCCAGCAGCATCGGGGTCGAGCAGTACTTC.

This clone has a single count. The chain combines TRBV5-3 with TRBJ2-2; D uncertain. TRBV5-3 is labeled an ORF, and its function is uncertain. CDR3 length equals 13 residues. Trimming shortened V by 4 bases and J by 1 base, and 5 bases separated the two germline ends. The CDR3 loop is CARSLRNTGELFF. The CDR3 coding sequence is TGTGCCAGAAGCCTACGGAACACCGGGGAGCTGTTTTTT.

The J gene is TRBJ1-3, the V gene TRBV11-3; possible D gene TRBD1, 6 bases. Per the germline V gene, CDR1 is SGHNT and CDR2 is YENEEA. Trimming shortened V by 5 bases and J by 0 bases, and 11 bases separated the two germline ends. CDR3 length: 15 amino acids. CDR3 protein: CASSEGVLSGNTIYF. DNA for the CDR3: TGTGCCAGCAGCGAGGGGGTCCTCTCTGGAAACACCATATATTTT. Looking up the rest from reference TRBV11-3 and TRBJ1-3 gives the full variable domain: EAGVVQSPRYKIIEKKQPVAFWCNPISGHNTLYWYLQNLGQGPELLIRYENEEAVDDSQLPKDRFSAERLKGVDSTLKIQPAELGDSAVYLCASSEGVLSGNTIYFGEGSWLTVV.

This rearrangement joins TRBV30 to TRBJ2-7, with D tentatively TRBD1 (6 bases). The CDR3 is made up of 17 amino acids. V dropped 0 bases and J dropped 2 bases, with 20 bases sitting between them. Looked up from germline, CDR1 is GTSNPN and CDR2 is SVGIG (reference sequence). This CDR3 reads CAWSVRVGGSRPYEQYF. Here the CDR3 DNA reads TGTGCCTGGAGTGTACGAGTTGGGGGCTCGAGACCCTACGAGCAGTACTTC.